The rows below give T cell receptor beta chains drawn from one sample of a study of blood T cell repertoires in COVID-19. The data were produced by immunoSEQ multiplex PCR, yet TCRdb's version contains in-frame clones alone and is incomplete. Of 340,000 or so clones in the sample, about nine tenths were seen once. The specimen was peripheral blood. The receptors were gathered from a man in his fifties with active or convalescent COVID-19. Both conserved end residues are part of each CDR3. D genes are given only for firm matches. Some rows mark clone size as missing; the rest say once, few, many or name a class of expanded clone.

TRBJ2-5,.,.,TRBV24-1,CATSGGGETQYF,TGTGCCACCAGTGGAGGAGGAGAGACCCAGTACTTC
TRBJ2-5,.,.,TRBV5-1,CASSLGQGHQETQYF,TGCGCCAGCAGCTTGGGGCAGGGCCACCAAGAGACCCAGTACTTC
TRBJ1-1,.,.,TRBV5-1,CASSLGGSAEAFF,TGCGCCAGCAGCTTGGGCGGGAGCGCTGAAGCTTTCTTT
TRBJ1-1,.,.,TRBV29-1,CSVERALGDTEAFF,TGCAGCGTTGAACGGGCACTCGGGGACACTGAAGCTTTCTTT
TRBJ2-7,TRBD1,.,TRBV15,CATSRDDRDRAYEQYF,TGTGCCACCAGCAGAGACGATCGGGACAGAGCCTACGAGCAGTACTTC
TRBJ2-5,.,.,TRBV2,CASSENTGRETQYF,TGTGCCAGCAGTGAAAATACAGGGAGAGAGACCCAGTACTTC
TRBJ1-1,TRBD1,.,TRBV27,CASKGQRTSLNTEAFF,TGTGCCAGCAAGGGACAGAGAACATCATTGAACACTGAAGCTTTCTTT
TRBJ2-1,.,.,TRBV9,CASSVGRADSANEQFF,TGTGCCAGCAGCGTAGGAAGAGCGGACTCAGCCAATGAGCAGTTCTTC
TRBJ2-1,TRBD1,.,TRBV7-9,CASSSGGQVKGEQFF,TGTGCCAGCAGCTCCGGGGGACAGGTCAAAGGTGAGCAGTTCTTC
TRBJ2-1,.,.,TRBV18,CASSPGADNEQFF,TGTGCCAGCTCTCCGGGAGCGGACAATGAGCAGTTCTTC
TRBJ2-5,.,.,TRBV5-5,CASSETSRGRETQYF,TGTGCCAGCAGCGAAACTTCTCGTGGGAGGGAGACCCAGTACTTC
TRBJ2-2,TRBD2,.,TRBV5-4,CASSWGGGAANTGELFF,TGTGCCAGCAGCTGGGGGGGAGGGGCGGCGAACACCGGGGAGCTGTTTTTT
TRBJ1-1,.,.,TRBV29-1,CSVEGASEAFF,TGCAGCGTTGAAGGGGCCTCTGAAGCTTTCTTT
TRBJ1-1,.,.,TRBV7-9,CASSLVRRDTEAFF,TGTGCCAGCAGCTTAGTGAGGCGGGACACTGAAGCTTTCTTT
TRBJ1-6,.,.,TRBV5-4,CASSFRDNSSPLHF,TGTGCCAGCAGCTTCAGGGACAATTCTTCACCCCTCCACTTT
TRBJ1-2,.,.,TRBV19,CASSTITTQGNYGYTF,TGTGCCAGTAGTACAATTACTACTCAGGGTAACTATGGCTACACCTTC
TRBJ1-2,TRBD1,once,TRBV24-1,CATSDEGQGWYGYTF,TGTGCCACCAGTGACGAGGGACAGGGGTGGTATGGCTACACCTTC
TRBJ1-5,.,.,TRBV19,CASSSPLTASSNQPQHF,TGTGCCAGTAGTTCCCCCTTGACAGCCTCGAGCAATCAGCCCCAGCATTTT
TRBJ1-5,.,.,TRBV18,CASSSGRQGSHQPQHF,TGTGCCAGCTCCTCAGGGCGGCAGGGTAGCCATCAGCCCCAGCATTTT
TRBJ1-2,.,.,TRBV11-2,CASSLDPGYGYTF,TGTGCCAGCAGCTTAGACCCAGGGTATGGCTACACCTTC
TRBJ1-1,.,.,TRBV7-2,CASSLGLGGNTEAFF,TGTGCCAGCAGCTTGGGATTAGGGGGGAACACTGAAGCTTTCTTT
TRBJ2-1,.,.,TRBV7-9,CASSLRTSGGEQFF,TGTGCCAGCAGCTTAAGGACGTCCGGGGGTGAGCAGTTCTTC
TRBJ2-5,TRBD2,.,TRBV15,CATSRARGLAGGETQYF,TGTGCCACCAGCAGAGCTCGCGGACTAGCGGGGGGGGAGACCCAGTACTTC
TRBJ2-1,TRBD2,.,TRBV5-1,CASSLPRQGAGTSGRVSYNEQFF,TGCGCCAGCAGCTTACCCCGACAGGGGGCCGGGACTAGCGGGAGGGTCTCCTACAATGAGCAGTTCTTC
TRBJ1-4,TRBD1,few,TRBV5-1,CASRRTGGSNEKLFF,TGCGCCAGCAGGCGGACAGGGGGATCTAATGAAAAACTGTTTTTT
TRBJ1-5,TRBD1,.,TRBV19,CASTSQGAINQPQHF,TGTGCCAGTACCTCACAGGGGGCCATTAATCAGCCCCAGCATTTT
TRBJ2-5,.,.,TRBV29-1,CSQHGGEFPQETQYF,TGCAGCCAACATGGAGGGGAATTCCCACAAGAGACCCAGTACTTC
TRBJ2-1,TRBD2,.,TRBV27,CASSLRLAVNNEQFF,TGTGCCAGCAGTTTAAGACTAGCGGTAAACAATGAGCAGTTCTTC
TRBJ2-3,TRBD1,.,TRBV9,CASRHGTGLELSTDTQYF,TGTGCCAGCAGGCATGGGACAGGGCTAGAATTAAGCACAGATACGCAGTATTTT
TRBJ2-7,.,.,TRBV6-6,CASRPGARVTYEQYF,TGTGCCAGCAGACCAGGTGCCAGGGTAACCTACGAGCAGTACTTC
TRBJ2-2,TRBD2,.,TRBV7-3,CASSPLGGGSGELFF,TGTGCCAGCAGCCCCCTTGGGGGGGGGTCCGGGGAGCTGTTTTTT
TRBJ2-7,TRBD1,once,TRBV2,CASNGQGAVEQYF,TGTGCCAGCAACGGGCAGGGGGCTGTCGAGCAGTACTTC
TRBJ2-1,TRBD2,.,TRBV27,CASTLNGREGTYNEQFF,TGTGCCAGCACCCTCAACGGGCGGGAGGGGACCTACAATGAGCAGTTCTTC
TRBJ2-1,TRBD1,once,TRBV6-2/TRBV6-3,CASSYDPVDRGRGTSYNEQFF,TGTGCCAGCAGTTACGACCCGGTCGACAGGGGGAGGGGAACGTCCTACAATGAGCAGTTCTTC
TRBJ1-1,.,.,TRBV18,CASSVDMNTEAFF,TGTGCCAGCTCAGTCGACATGAACACTGAAGCTTTCTTT
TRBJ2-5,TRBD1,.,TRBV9,CASSVTGQQETQYF,TGTGCCAGCAGCGTTACGGGACAGCAAGAGACCCAGTACTTC
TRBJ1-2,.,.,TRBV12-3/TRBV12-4,CASSFGANYGYTF,TGTGCCAGCAGTTTTGGGGCCAACTATGGCTACACCTTC
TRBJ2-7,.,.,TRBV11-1,CASSLGRTPAPYEQYF,TGTGCCAGCAGCTTAGGGAGGACTCCCGCGCCCTACGAGCAGTACTTC